These 17 T cell receptor beta chains originate from one sample sequenced in a study of metastatic and nonmetastatic thyroid tumors. Prior to thyroid surgery, none of the patients had received any treatment. Using MiXCR, TCRdb reanalyzed the PCR reads. The profile shows about 15,000 clones, around 23% of them singletons. Source material: adjacent normal tissue. The receptors shown here come from a female donor with papillary thyroid cancer or a benign thyroid nodule (not recorded which). Some clones in this sample may be carry-over from other donors' samples.

The chain joins TRBV20-1 to TRBJ2-7; 16 nucleotides align to TRBD2. The ends lost 4 bases at V and 5 bases at J; junction bases unmatched: 11. The germline V gene encodes CDR1 DFQATT and CDR2 SNEGSKA (reference sequence). The CDR3 extends over 17 amino acids. The CDR3 DNA is TGCAGTGCTACCAACGGGACTAGCGGGAGGGCCGTTAACGAGCAGTACTTC. As protein: CSATNGTSGRAVNEQYF.

Details on this clone: One end of the junction is discordant with germline, which a read error may explain. The V gene is TRBV11-2, the J gene TRBJ2-7, with D possibly being TRBD2 (5 bases). The CDR3 is 15 residues long. Germline V gives CDR1 SGHAT, CDR2 FQNNGV. CDR3 protein: CASSLVGGLVYEQHF. The CDR3 nucleotides are TGTGCCAGCAGCTTAGTTGGAGGTCTGGTGTACGAGCAGCACTTC.

This clone was counted between two and nine times. This chain joins TRBV11-1 and TRBJ1-5; no reliable D call. CDR1 and CDR2 (germline): SGHAT, FQDESV (reference sequence). V lost 4 bases and J lost 1, with 5 bases in between. The CDR3 runs 13 residues. DNA for the CDR3: TGTGCCAGCAGCTCGGAGAGCAATCAGCCCCAGCATTTT. It yields the protein CASSSESNQPQHF.

This chain connects TRBV6-1 to TRBJ2-3; D is perhaps TRBD1 (7 bases). V was clipped by 7 bases and J by 6 bases, with 17 bases between them. CDR1 is MNHNS and CDR2 is SASEGT in the germline V gene. The CDR3 is 14 amino acids. The DNA for the CDR3 is TGTGCCAGCACTCAGGGGGGCTTGTGGGATACGCAGTATTTT. Its protein product is CASTQGGLWDTQYF.

This clone occurred a few times. The chain links TRBV27 to TRBJ2-1, with a tentative D call TRBD2 (6 bases). V was cut by 5 bases and J by 6 bases, with 26 bases left in between. Germline V lookup: CDR1 MNHEY, CDR2 SMNVEV (reference sequence). This CDR3 comprises 18 residues. The CDR3 region is CASSGILAPSHGRNEQFF. The CDR3 coding sequence is TGTGCCAGCAGTGGAATACTAGCCCCCAGTCACGGACGCAATGAGCAGTTCTTC.

This clone was detected a few times. The chain links TRBV6-1 to TRBJ2-2; D ambiguous. In germline, CDR1 is MNHNS, CDR2 SASEGT. This CDR3 has 15 residues. V lost 10 bases and J lost 4, with 19 bases in between. The CDR3 DNA reads as TGTGCCACCAAGTCGGCCGTACTGGGCACCGGGGAGCTGTTTTTT. Protein product: CATKSAVLGTGELFF.

The table lists this clone with a few counts. The chain has TRBV9 and TRBJ2-2, with unresolved D. Germline CDR1 SGDLS, CDR2 YYNGEE. The CDR3 is made up of 12 amino acids. V was trimmed by 2 bases and J by 5 bases, leaving 4 bases between them. This CDR3 reads CASSVPTGELFF. The DNA for the CDR3 is TGTGCCAGCAGCGTTCCAACCGGGGAGCTGTTTTTT.

The rearrangement joins TRBV6-1 to TRBJ1-5; 7 bases fit TRBD1. V lost 6 bases and J lost 5; bases outside the gene matches: 4. The CDR3 spans 13 residues. The germline V gene encodes CDR1 MNHNS and CDR2 SASEGT. For the CDR3, the DNA is TGTGCCAGCAGGGGGGACAGTGATCAGCCCCAGCATTTT. This translates into CASRGDSDQPQHF.

Only a few counts were recorded for this clone. A junction boundary mismatches the germline segment, possibly from a read error. For the CDR3, the DNA is TGTGCCAGCAATTTAGTAATAGCTCCCTACAATGAGCAGTTCTTC. This gives the protein CASNLVIAPYNEQFF. The chain joins TRBV27 to TRBJ2-1; D unresolved. The CDR3 is made up of 15 amino acids. The V gene's germline CDR1 is MNHEY and CDR2 SMNVEV (reference sequence).

This clone has more than one count but fewer than ten. This sequence joins TRBV20-1 and TRBJ2-1, with 11 bases identical to TRBD2. J was trimmed by 1 base and V by 3 bases; bases with no gene match: 11. Germline V gives CDR1 DFQATT, CDR2 SNEGSKA (reference sequence). This CDR3 comprises 18 residues. The CDR3: CSARTSGIFVESYNEQFF. The CDR3 nucleotides read TGCAGTGCTAGGACTAGCGGGATATTTGTGGAGTCCTACAATGAGCAGTTCTTC.

This chain joins TRBV9 and TRBJ2-3, with TRBD2 matching over 10 bases. This CDR3 contains 16 residues. Germline CDR1 SGDLS, CDR2 YYNGEE. J gave up 7 bases and V 0 bases, and 8 bases lay outside the gene matches. CDR3 in DNA: TGTGCCAGCAGCGTAGTTGAGCGGGGGGGCCGGAATACGCAGTATTTT. As protein: CASSVVERGGRNTQYF.

Only a few counts were recorded for this clone. Other DNA sequences in the same sample also yield this CDR3. CDR3 bases: TGTGCCAGCACGGGGCGGGAGGGGGGGGAGACCCAGTACTTC. Amino acids: CASTGREGGETQYF. The rearrangement uses TRBV7-8 and TRBJ2-5; 9 nucleotides match TRBD2. This CDR3 region has 14 residues. Germline V gene data show CDR1 as SGHVS and CDR2 as FQNEAQ. J gave up 5 bases and V 7 bases, and 8 bases lay outside the gene matches.

This clone came up many times. In DNA, the CDR3 is TGTGCCAGTAGTACTTGGACACCCAGCTCCTACGAGCAGTACTTC. Translation: CASSTWTPSSYEQYF. The rearrangement links TRBV19 to TRBJ2-7, with D possibly being TRBD1 (5 bases). Trimming cost V 4 bases and J 0 bases, with 13 bases left between them. CDR3 length equals 15 residues. Per the germline V gene, CDR1 is LNHDA and CDR2 is SQIVND (reference sequence).

This clone is labeled medium-sized. The chain employs TRBV12-3 or TRBV12-4 and TRBJ2-7; D unresolved. The V end lost 3 bases, the J end lost 1 base, and 7 bases lay between the germline ends. This CDR3 region has 13 residues. The CDR3 here is CASSFGPSYEQYF. The CDR3 nucleotides are TGTGCCAGCAGTTTTGGCCCTTCCTACGAGCAGTACTTC.

The V gene is TRBV7-3, the J gene TRBJ2-1; weak D call: TRBD2 (6 bases). Trimming left V 2 bases short and J 7 bases short, with 9 bases between. The CDR3 is made up of 13 amino acids. Germline V CDR1 and CDR2: SGHTA, FQGTGA. The CDR3 reads CASSLLGGNEQFF. CDR3 coding DNA: TGTGCCAGCAGCTTATTGGGAGGTAATGAGCAGTTCTTC.

This clone was found many times. CDR3 nucleotides: TGCGCCAGCAGCCAAGATGCGGCGGGAGGTCTCTACGAGCAGTACTTC. It translates to CASSQDAAGGLYEQYF. The V and J genes are TRBV4-1 and TRBJ2-7, with TRBD2 identical over 8 bases. The V and J ends lost 0 bases and 3 bases, in that order; junction bases with no gene match: 7. The CDR3 spans 16 residues. From germline, CDR1 is MGHRA and CDR2 YSYEKL.

This clone was observed at least ten times. The chain is built from TRBV30 and TRBJ2-5; D ambiguous. Per germline, CDR1 GTSNPN and CDR2 SVGIG (reference sequence). Trimming shortened V by 5 bases and J by 2 bases, and 6 bases separated the two germline ends. CDR3 length: 11 residues. Here the CDR3 DNA reads TGTGCCTGGTCCGCTCAAGAGACCCAGTACTTC. This sequence encodes CAWSAQETQYF.